Included here is one T cell receptor (beta chain) sequence, with context. Amplification of TCR beta used genomic DNA extracted from peripheral blood. These data are taken from a study of T cell repertoires in aging, cancer and after chemotherapy. Study overall: About 10 million TCR reads made up the full dataset.

Multiplex touch-down PCR with TRB-A/B primers amplified rearranged V-D-J TRB sequences. TCRdb itself ran the multiplex PCR reads through MiXCR, one entry per CDR3 protein. Among around 10,000 distinct CDR3 sequences listed, approximately 30% were seen once. CDR3 length equals 18 residues. Trimming took 10 bases from V and 2 from J; bases not matched to a gene: 14. In germline, CDR1 is MNHNS, CDR2 SASEGT. The chain couples TRBV6-1 to TRBJ2-1, with 13 bases that match TRBD2. Sequencing was done on a sample of blood. The receptor was derived from a human donor in good health. CDR3 sequence (DNA): TGTGCCATCAAACTAGCGGGGGGGCACGCTGAGACCTACAATGAGCAGTTCTTC. It translates to CAIKLAGGHAETYNEQFF.